Described below is a single TCR beta chain sequence and its context. The antigen is unknown. Pooling covered second doses at about 4 or about 12 weeks. This sample was included in a study of T cell responses to AZD1222 COVID-19 vaccine. Whole-study findings and limits: The study reported that nearly half of spike-specific TCRs target unmutated variant regions. Spike-specific TCRs gained breadth and depth after people received two AZD1222 doses.

Clones were read by immunoSEQ multiplex PCR, and TCRdb kept only the in-frame ones, dropping some. The data hold some 150,000 clones, with 90% observed a single time. This TCR was recovered from an adult who received the AZD1222 COVID-19 vaccine. Source: peripheral blood, taken 28 days after the second AZD1222 dose.

CDR3 nucleotides: TGTGCCAGCAGCGTAGGGCCAGCGGAGGGGAGGAATGAGCAGTTCTTC. Encoded protein: CASSVGPAEGRNEQFF. The chain couples TRBV9 to TRBJ2-1; TRBD2 might be the D (6 bases). Germline CDR1 is SGDLS and CDR2 is YYNGEE. CDR3 length: 16 residues. V dropped 0 bases and J dropped 7 bases, with 17 bases sitting between them.